This T cell receptor beta chain came from a study of CD8 T cells in Susac syndrome. Details on this clonotype: Its antigen is as yet unknown.

A quantity of about 0.5 to 1 ug RNA underwent reverse transcription using random hexamers. TCRdb re-derived calls from the immunoSEQ multiplex PCR reads in MiXCR, one entry per CDR3 protein. The top ten hold 0.085% to 0.095% of the sample, which has about 210,000 distinct CDR3 sequences, around 96% seen once. General study findings and limits: The study's TCR sequencing and HLA analysis covered a relatively small number of individuals, and the study acknowledged this.

Input material: CD4+ T cells from PBMCs. This sequence originates from a human donor with multiple sclerosis.

This CDR3 reads CASSLSRLEAQYF. DNA of the CDR3: TGCGCCAGCAGCTTGTCGAGACTAGAAGCGCAGTACTTC. The rearrangement uses TRBV5-1 and TRBJ2-7; D might be TRBD2 (6 bases). The CDR3 length is 13 residues. Trimming removed 1 base at V and 9 bases at J, with 14 bases between. Germline assignment: CDR1 SGHRS and CDR2 YFSETQ.